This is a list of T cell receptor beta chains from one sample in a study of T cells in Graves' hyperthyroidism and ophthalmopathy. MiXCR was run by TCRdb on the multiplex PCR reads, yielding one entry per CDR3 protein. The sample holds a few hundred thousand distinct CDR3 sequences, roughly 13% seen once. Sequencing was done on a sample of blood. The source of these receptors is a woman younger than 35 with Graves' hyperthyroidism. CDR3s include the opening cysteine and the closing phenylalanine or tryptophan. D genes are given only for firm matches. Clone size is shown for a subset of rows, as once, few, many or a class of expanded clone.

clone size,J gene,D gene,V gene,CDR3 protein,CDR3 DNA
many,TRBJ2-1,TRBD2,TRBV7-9,CASSSSGRNYNEQFF,TGTGCCAGCAGCTCAAGCGGGAGGAACTACAATGAGCAGTTCTTC
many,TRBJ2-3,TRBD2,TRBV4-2,CASSQEHSGSPDTQYF,TGTGCCAGCAGCCAAGAGCACAGCGGGAGCCCAGATACGCAGTATTTT
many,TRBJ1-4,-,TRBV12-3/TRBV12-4,CASSLDTREEKLFF,TGTGCCAGCAGTTTAGATACCAGGGAGGAAAAACTGTTTTTT
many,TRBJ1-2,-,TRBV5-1,CASSLEGYNYGYTF,TGCGCCAGCAGCTTGGAGGGGTATAACTATGGCTACACCTTC
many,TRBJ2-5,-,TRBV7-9,CASSLSLAETQYF,TGTGCCAGCAGCTTGAGTCTTGCGGAGACCCAGTACTTC
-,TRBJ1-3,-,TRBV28,CASSSNFWTGNTIYF,TGTGCCAGCAGCAGCAATTTTTGGACGGGAAACACCATATATTTT
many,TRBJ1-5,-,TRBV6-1,CASKDSNQPQHF,TGTGCCAGCAAGGACAGCAATCAGCCCCAGCATTTT
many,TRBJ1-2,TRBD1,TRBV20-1,CSARGGQGLGGYTF,TGCAGTGCTAGAGGGGGACAGGGCCTGGGAGGCTACACCTTC
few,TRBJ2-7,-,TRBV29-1,CSVVGLGSSYEQYF,TGCAGCGTTGTTGGGCTAGGATCCTCCTACGAGCAGTACTTC
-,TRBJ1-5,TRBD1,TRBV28,CASRGTGGAGQPQHF,TGTGCCAGCAGGGGGACAGGGGGCGCGGGTCAGCCCCAGCATTTT
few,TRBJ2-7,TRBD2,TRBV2,CASSKNRIAGGPEQYF,TGTGCCAGCTCAAAGAACAGGATTGCGGGAGGCCCCGAGCAGTACTTC
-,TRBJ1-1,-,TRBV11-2,CASSPSLGTEAFF,TGTGCCAGCAGCCCCTCTTTGGGCACTGAAGCTTTCTTT
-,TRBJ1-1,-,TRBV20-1,CSATLTGRSVAFF,TGCAGTGCTACCTTAACAGGAAGGTCTGTGGCTTTCTTT
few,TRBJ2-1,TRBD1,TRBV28,CASRPGTGGYNEQFF,TGTGCCAGCAGACCAGGGACAGGGGGTTACAATGAGCAGTTCTTC
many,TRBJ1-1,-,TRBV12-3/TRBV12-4,CASSLRTRNTEAFF,TGTGCCAGCAGTCTTCGGACTAGGAACACTGAAGCTTTCTTT
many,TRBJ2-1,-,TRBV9,CASSGGTNNEQFF,TGTGCCAGCAGTGGGGGGACAAACAATGAGCAGTTCTTC
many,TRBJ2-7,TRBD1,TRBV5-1,CASSFGQGTYEQYF,TGCGCCAGCAGCTTTGGACAGGGAACCTACGAGCAGTACTTC
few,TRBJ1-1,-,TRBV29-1,CSVGIADRKAFF,TGCAGCGTTGGCATCGCGGACAGAAAAGCTTTCTTT
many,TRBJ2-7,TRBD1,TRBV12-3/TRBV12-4,CASTSGTGFEQYF,TGTGCCAGCACCTCAGGGACAGGGTTCGAGCAGTACTTC
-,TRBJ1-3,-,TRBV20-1,CSAREEGAGNTIYF,TGCAGTGCTAGAGAGGAGGGGGCTGGAAACACCATATATTTT
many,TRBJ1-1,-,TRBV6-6,CASSYEGGHMNTEAFF,TGTGCCAGCAGTTACGAGGGGGGCCACATGAACACTGAAGCTTTCTTT
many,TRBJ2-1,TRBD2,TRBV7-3,CASSSGLAESEQFF,TGTGCCAGCAGCTCGGGACTAGCGGAGAGTGAGCAGTTCTTC
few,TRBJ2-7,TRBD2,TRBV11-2,CASSQDRTSVGYEQYF,TGTGCCAGCAGCCAAGACAGGACTAGCGTAGGGTACGAGCAGTACTTC
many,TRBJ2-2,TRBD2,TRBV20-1,CSARDLAGDTGELFF,TGCAGTGCTAGAGATCTAGCGGGAGACACCGGGGAGCTGTTTTTT
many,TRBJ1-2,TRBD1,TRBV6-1,CASSEGQGVTYGYTF,TGTGCCAGCAGTGAAGGACAGGGGGTGACATACGGCTACACCTTC
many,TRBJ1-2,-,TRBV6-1,CASSISRFEESYGYTF,TGTGCCAGCAGTATTTCAAGATTCGAGGAGAGCTATGGCTACACCTTC
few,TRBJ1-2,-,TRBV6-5,CASSYSYLESGYTF,TGTGCCAGCAGTTACTCCTATTTGGAATCTGGCTACACCTTC
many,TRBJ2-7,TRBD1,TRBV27,CASSLAPGQGHEQYF,TGTGCCAGCAGTCTAGCGCCGGGACAGGGTCACGAGCAGTACTTC
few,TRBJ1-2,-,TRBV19,CASSISDGNGYTF,TGTGCCAGTAGTATATCCGACGGTAATGGCTACACCTTC
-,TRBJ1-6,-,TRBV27,CASSSGYRADSPLHF,TGTGCCAGCAGTTCGGGCTACAGGGCAGATTCACCCCTCCACTTT
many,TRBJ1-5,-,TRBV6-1,CASRADYNQPQHF,TGTGCCAGCAGGGCCGATTACAATCAGCCCCAGCATTTT
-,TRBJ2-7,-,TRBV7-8,CAWSVGGLTSYEQYF,TGTGCCTGGAGTGTAGGTGGCCTAACCTCCTACGAGCAGTACTTC
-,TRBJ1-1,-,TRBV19,CASSIVPGLGTEAFF,TGTGCCAGTAGTATAGTCCCAGGGTTGGGCACTGAAGCTTTCTTT
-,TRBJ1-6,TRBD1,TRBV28,CASSYPGQGSYNSPLHF,TGTGCCAGCAGTTATCCGGGACAGGGCTCCTATAATTCACCCCTCCACTTT
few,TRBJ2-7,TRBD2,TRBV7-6,CASSESLVAGRFPYEQYF,TGTGCCAGCAGCGAAAGTTTGGTAGCGGGAAGGTTCCCCTACGAGCAGTACTTC
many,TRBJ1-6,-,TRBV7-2,CASSFSGANSPLHF,TGTGCCAGCAGCTTTTCAGGGGCTAATTCACCCCTCCACTTT
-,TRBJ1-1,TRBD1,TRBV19,CASSGRDRGNTEAFF,TGTGCCAGTAGTGGCCGGGACAGGGGAAACACTGAAGCTTTCTTT
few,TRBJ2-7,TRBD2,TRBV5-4,CASSLRTSGRVYEQYF,TGTGCCAGCAGCTTGCGCACTAGCGGGAGGGTTTACGAGCAGTACTTC
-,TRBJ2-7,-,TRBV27,CASSLKVNSYEQYF,TGTGCCAGCAGTTTAAAGGTCAATTCCTACGAGCAGTACTTC
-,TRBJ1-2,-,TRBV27,CASREEANYGYTF,TGTGCCAGCAGGGAGGAGGCTAACTATGGCTACACCTTC
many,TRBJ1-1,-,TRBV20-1,CSAPGRVGNTEAFF,TGCAGTGCCCCTGGTCGGGTTGGGAACACTGAAGCTTTCTTT
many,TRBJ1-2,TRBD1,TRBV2,CASRIYSGGANGYTF,TGTGCCAGCAGGATTTATTCAGGGGGCGCAAATGGCTACACCTTC
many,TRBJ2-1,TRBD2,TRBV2,CGGGRSSYNEQFF,TGCGGGGGCGGGAGGAGCTCCTACAATGAGCAGTTCTTC
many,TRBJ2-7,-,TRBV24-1,CATSDPSTGTYEQYF,TGTGCCACCAGTGATCCGTCGACCGGTACCTACGAGCAGTACTTC
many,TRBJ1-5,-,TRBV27,CASSTSPGSGQPQHF,TGTGCCAGCAGTACCTCCCCGGGATCGGGTCAGCCCCAGCATTTT
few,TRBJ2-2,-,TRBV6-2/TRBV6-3,CASKKREAGELFF,TGTGCCAGCAAGAAAAGGGAGGCCGGGGAGCTGTTTTTT
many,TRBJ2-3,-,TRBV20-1,CSARDVANPIDTQYF,TGCAGTGCTAGAGATGTGGCTAATCCCATAGATACGCAGTATTTT
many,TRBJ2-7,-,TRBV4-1,CASSQESGGRSYEQYF,TGCGCCAGCAGCCAAGAGTCAGGAGGGAGGTCCTACGAGCAGTACTTC
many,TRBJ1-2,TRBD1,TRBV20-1,CSARDRGRRYGYTF,TGCAGTGCTAGGGACAGGGGGCGTCGCTATGGCTACACCTTC
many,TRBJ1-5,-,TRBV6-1,CASRVAPGGQPQHF,TGTGCCAGCAGAGTGGCCCCGGGGGGTCAGCCCCAGCATTTT
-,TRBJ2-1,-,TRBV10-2,CASSPGERRPGNEQFF,TGCGCCAGCAGTCCCGGGGAGCGGAGGCCCGGCAATGAGCAGTTCTTC